This T cell receptor (beta chain) came from a study of blood T cell repertoires in COVID-19. About the research overall: Samples came from the United States, Italy and Spain, spanning acute and convalescent COVID-19.

The CDR3 extends over 14 amino acids. Trimming removed 9 bases from V and 5 bases from J, with 19 bases in between. Germline V lookup: CDR1 MNHEY, CDR2 SVGAGI. Sequencing was performed with immunoSEQ multiplex PCR; in TCRdb, only in-frame clones are kept and a portion is missing. The repertoire has fewer than 350,000 clones, 90% of them found once; the top ten carry roughly 6.8%. In Seattle, patients joined the study during active infection and were tracked longitudinally. Material for sequencing was peripheral blood. J is TRBJ1-1 and V is TRBV6-5; D is undetermined. The source is a woman in her thirties with COVID-19, enrolled during active disease. Here the CDR3 reads CASLPTSRGTEAFF. CDR3 sequence (DNA): TGTGCCAGTCTACCGACATCGCGGGGTACTGAAGCTTTCTTT.